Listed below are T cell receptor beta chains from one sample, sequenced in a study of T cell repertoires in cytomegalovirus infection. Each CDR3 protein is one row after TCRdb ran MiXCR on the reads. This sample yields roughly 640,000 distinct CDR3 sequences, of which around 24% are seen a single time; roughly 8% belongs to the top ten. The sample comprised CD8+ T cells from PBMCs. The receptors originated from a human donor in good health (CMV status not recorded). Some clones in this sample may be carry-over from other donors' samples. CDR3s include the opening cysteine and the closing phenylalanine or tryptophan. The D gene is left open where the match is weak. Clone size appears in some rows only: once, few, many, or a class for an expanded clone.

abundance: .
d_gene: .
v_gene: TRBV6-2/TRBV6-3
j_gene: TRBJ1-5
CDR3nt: TGTGCCAGCAGTGAACTACCCCTGACAGTCGGTCAGCCCCAGCATTTT
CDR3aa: CASSELPLTVGQPQHF

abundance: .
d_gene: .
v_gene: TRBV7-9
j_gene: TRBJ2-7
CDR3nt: TGTGCCAGCAGCCTACAGATAGAAGCCTACGAGCAGCACTTC
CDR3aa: CASSLQIEAYEQHF

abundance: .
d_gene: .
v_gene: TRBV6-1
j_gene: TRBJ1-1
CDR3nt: TGTGCCACCTCCTTGGGCAGTTACACTGAAGCTTTCTTT
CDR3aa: CATSLGSYTEAFF

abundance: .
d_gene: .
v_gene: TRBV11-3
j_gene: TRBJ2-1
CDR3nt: TGTGCCAGCAGCTCTCTATACGGCTCCTACAATGAGCTGTTCTTC
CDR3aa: CASSSLYGSYNELFF

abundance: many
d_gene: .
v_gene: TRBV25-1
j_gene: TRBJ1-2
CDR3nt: TGTGCCAGCAGTGAAGCAGGGACTAACTATGGCTACACCTTC
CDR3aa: CASSEAGTNYGYTF

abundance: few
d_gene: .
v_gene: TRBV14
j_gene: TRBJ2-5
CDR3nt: TGTGCCAGCAGCCAAGATCATCCAGAGACCCAGTACTTC
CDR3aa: CASSQDHPETQYF

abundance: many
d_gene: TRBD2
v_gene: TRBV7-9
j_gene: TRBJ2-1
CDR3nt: TGTGCCAGCAGCTTCGGGACTAGCGGGGGTTACAATGAGCAGTTCTTC
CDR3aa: CASSFGTSGGYNEQFF

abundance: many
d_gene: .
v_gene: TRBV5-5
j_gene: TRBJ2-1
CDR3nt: TGTGCCAGCAATAAACTAGCTTCTTCCTACAATGAGCAGTTCTTC
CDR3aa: CASNKLASSYNEQFF

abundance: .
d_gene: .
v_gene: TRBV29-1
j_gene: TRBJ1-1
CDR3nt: TGCAGCGTTGAAGCAGAAAATGAAGCTTTCTTT
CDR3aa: CSVEAENEAFF

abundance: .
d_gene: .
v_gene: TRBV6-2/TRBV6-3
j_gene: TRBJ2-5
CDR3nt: TGTGCCAGCAGTTACCCAACGGAGACCCAGTACTTC
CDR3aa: CASSYPTETQYF

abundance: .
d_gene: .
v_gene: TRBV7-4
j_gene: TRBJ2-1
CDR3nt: TGTGTCAGCAGCCGCCCAGGGGTCAATGAGCAGTTCTTC
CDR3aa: CVSSRPGVNEQFF

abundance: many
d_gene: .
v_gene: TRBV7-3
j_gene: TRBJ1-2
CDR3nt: TGTGCCAGCAGCTTGGGCCCGGACTATGGCTACACCTTC
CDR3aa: CASSLGPDYGYTF

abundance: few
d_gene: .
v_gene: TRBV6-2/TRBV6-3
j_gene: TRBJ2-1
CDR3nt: TGTGCCAGCAGTTCCCCCAGTAGCGTCCCTTTGGGCAATGAGCAGTTCTTC
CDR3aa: CASSSPSSVPLGNEQFF

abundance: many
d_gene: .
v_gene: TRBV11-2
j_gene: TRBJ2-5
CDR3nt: TGTGCCAGCAGCCTAAGACAGTCCGGTAGAGGCCTACAAGAGACCCAGTACTTC
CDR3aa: CASSLRQSGRGLQETQYF

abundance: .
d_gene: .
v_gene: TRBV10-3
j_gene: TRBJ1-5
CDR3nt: TGTGCCATCAGTGACTGGGATAGTTTGAGCAATCAGCCCCAGCATTTT
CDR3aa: CAISDWDSLSNQPQHF

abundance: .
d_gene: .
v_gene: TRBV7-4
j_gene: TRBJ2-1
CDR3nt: TGTGCCAGCAGCTTGAATCCTGGTGAGCAGTTCTTC
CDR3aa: CASSLNPGEQFF

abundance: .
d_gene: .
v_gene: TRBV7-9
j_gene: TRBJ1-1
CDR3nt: TGTGCCAGCAGCTTATCCGAGACACCGAACACTGAAGCTTTCTTT
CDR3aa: CASSLSETPNTEAFF

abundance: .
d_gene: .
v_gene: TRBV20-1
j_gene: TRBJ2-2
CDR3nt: TGCAGTGCTAGGGGGGCGCGGTACACCGGGGAGCTGTTTTTT
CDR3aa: CSARGARYTGELFF

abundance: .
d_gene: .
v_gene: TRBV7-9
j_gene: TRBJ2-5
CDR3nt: TGTGTCAGCAGCTTAGCGTTTGGGTACCAAGAGACCCAGTACTTC
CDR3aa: CVSSLAFGYQETQYF

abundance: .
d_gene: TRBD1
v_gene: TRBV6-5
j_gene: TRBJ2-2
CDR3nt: TGTGCCAGCAGTTACGGCGGACAGGGCAACGGGGAGCTGTTTTTT
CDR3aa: CASSYGGQGNGELFF

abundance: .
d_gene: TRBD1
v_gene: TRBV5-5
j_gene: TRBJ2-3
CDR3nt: TGTGCCAGCACCCTGACAGGGAAGGGGACAGATACGCAGTATTTT
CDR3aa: CASTLTGKGTDTQYF

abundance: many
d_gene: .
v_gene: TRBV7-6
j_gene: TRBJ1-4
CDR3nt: TGTGCCAGCAGCCCGCGCGGGGAAAATGAAAAACTGTTTTTT
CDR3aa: CASSPRGENEKLFF

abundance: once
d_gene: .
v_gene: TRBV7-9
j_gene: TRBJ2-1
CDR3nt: TGTGTCAGCAGCCCCCTGGGGTATAATGAGCAGTTCTTC
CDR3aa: CVSSPLGYNEQFF

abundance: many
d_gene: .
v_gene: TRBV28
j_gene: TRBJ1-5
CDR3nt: TGTGCCAGCAGGGGCCGGACTCTAGGGAGCAATCAGCCCCAGCATTTT
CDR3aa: CASRGRTLGSNQPQHF

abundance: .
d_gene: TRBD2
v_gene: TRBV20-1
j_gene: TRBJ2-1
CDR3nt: TGCAGTGCTAGAGATGGGACTAGCGGCGAAGTTCTATACAATGAGCAGTTCTTC
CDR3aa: CSARDGTSGEVLYNEQFF

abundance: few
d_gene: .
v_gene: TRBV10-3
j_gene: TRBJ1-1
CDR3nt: TGTGCCACCGGGAACACTGAAGCTTTCTTT
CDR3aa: CATGNTEAFF

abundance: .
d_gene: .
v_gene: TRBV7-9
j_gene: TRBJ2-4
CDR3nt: TGTGCCAGCGGGGGAGGAGGGGCCAAAAACATTCAGTACTTC
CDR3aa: CASGGGGAKNIQYF

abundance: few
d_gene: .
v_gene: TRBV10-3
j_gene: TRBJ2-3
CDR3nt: TGTGCCATCAGTTACAGGAGAGTTGACGCGTGGACGCAGTATTTT
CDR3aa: CAISYRRVDAWTQYF

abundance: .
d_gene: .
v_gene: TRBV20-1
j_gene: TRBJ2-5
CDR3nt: TGCAGTGCTAGAGATCGCGACAACCAAGAGACCCAGTACTTC
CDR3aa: CSARDRDNQETQYF

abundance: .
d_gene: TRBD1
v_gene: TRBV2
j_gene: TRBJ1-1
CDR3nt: TGTGCCAGCAGTGAAGGCGCAGGGGGCGTTAAAACTGAAGCTTTCTTT
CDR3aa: CASSEGAGGVKTEAFF

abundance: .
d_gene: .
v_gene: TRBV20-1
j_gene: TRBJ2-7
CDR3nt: TGCAGTGCTCCCAAACCCGAGCAGTACTTC
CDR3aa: CSAPKPEQYF

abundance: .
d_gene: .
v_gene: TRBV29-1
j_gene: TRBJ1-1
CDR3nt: TGCAGCGCAGGACAACCGAACACTGAAGCTTTCTTT
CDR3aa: CSAGQPNTEAFF

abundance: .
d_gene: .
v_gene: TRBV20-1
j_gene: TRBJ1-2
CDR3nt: TGCAGTGCTAGACAAGAAATCTATGGCTACACCTTC
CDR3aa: CSARQEIYGYTF

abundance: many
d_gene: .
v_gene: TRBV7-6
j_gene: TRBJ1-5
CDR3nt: TGTGCCAGCAGCTCCCGGGTGTCTCAGCCCCAGCATTTT
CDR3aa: CASSSRVSQPQHF

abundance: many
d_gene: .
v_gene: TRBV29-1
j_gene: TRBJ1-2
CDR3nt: TGCAGCGTTGAAAGAGACAGGGGCTACACCTTC
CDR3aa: CSVERDRGYTF

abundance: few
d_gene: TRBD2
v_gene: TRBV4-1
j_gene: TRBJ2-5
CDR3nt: TGCGCCAGCAGCCAAGTCTACGCGGGGGTAACCCAAGAGACCCAGTACTTC
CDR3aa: CASSQVYAGVTQETQYF

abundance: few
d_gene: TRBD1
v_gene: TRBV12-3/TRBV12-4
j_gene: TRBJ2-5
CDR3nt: TGTGCCAGCAGTTTATTGGACAGGGACCAAGAGACCCAGTACTTC
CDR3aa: CASSLLDRDQETQYF

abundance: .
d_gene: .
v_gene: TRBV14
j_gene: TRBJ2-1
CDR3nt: TGTGCCAGCAGCCAAGTTCGAGCCAATGAGCAGTTCTTC
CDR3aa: CASSQVRANEQFF

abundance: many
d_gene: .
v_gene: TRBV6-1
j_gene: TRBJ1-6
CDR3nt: TGTGCTAAGGACACCGCCGGAACCCTCCACTTT
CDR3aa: CAKDTAGTLHF

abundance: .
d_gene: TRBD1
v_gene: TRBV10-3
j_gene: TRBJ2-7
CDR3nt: TGTGCCATCATGGGACAGACGTTTCCCTACGAGCAGTACTTC
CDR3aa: CAIMGQTFPYEQYF

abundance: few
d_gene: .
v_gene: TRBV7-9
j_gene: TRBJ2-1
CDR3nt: TGTGCCAGCAGCTTAGTTTTGGGGTCCTACAATGAGCAGTTCTTC
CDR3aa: CASSLVLGSYNEQFF

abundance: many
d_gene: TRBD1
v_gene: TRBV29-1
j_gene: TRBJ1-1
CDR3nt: TGCAGCGCCCTCAGAATTCCGGGACAGGGGGCGAGCACTGAAGCTTTCTTT
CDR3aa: CSALRIPGQGASTEAFF

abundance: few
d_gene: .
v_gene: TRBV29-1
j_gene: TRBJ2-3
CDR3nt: TGCAGCGTTGAAGATCTTAGGACAGTCACAGATACGCAGTATTTT
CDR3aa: CSVEDLRTVTDTQYF

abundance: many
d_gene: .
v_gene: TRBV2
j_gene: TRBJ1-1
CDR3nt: TGTGCCAGCAGTGAGACGGGGATCATGAACACTGAAGCTTTCTTT
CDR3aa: CASSETGIMNTEAFF

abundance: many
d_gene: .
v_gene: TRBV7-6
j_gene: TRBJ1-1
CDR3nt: TGTGCCAGCAGCCCCCCGGGGGGGAAGGTGAACACTGAAGCTTTCTTT
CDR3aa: CASSPPGGKVNTEAFF

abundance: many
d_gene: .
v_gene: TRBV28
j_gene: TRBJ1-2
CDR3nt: TGTGCCAGCAGTTTAGATGGGACCCTGGTGGGCTACACCTTC
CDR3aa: CASSLDGTLVGYTF

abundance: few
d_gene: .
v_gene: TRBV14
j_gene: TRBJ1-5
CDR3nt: TGTGCCAGCAGCCAAGAGTTTGGTCAGCCCCAGCATTTT
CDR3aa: CASSQEFGQPQHF

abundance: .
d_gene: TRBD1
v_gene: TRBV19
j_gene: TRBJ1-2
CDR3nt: TGTGCCAGTAGTATGGACAGGGGGCGAGCTAATGGCTACACCTTC
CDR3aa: CASSMDRGRANGYTF

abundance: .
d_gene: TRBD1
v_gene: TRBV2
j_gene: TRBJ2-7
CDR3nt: TGTGCCAGCAGCGTTCTGGCCTCGTCAGGGGGCTTTTACGAGCAGTACTTC
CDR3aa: CASSVLASSGGFYEQYF

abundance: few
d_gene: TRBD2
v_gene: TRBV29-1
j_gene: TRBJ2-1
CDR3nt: TGCAGCGTTCTAGCGGGGGCCCACAATGAGCAGTTCTTC
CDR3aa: CSVLAGAHNEQFF

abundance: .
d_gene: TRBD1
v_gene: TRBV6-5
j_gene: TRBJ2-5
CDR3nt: TGTGCCAGCAGTTACAACAGGGGGCTAGAGACCCAGTACTTC
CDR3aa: CASSYNRGLETQYF

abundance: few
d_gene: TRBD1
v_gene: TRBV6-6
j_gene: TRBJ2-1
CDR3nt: TGTGCCAGCAGTTACTCGACCCAGGGGGCAAACAATGAGCAGTTCTTC
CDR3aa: CASSYSTQGANNEQFF

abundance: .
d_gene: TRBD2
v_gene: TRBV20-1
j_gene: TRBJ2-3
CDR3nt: TGCAGTGCTACCACGCGGGGGAGGGACACAGATACGCAGTATTTT
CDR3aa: CSATTRGRDTDTQYF

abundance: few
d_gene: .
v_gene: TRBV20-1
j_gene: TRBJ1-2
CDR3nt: TGCAGTGCTAGAGGTTACTCAGGGAGGGATGGCTACACCTTC
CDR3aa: CSARGYSGRDGYTF

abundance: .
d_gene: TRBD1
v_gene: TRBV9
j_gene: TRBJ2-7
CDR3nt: TGTGCCAGCAACCCAAACCCCGGACAGGGACGCGAGCAGTACTTC
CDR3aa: CASNPNPGQGREQYF

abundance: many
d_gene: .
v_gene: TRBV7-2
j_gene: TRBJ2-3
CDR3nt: TGTGCCAGCACCCCATCCCCTAGGGGTAACACAGATACGCAGTATTTT
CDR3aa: CASTPSPRGNTDTQYF